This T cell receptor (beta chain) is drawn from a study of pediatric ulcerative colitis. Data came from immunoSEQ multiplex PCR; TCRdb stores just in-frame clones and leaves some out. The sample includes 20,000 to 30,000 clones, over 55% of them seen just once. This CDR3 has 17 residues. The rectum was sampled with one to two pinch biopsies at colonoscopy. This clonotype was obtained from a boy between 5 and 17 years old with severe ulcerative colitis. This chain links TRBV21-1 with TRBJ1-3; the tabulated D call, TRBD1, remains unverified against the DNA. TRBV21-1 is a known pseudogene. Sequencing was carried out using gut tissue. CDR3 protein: CASSNWSQGNSGNTIYF. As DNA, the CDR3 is TGTGCCAGCAGCAATTGGTCACAGGGCAACTCTGGAAACACCATATATTTT.